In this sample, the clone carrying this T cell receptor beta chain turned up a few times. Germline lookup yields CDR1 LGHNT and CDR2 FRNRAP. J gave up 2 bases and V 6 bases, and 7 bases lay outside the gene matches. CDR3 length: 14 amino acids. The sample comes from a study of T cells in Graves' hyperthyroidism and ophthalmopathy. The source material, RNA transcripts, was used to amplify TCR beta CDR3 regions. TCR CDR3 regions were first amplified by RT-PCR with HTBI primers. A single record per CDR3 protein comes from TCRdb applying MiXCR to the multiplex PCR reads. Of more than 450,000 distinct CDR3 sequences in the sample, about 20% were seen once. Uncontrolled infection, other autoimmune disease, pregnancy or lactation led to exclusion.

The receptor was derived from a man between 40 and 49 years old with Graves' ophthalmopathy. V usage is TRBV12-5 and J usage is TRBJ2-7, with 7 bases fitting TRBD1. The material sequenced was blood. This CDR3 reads CASGPDRDPYEQYF. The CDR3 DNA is TGTGCTAGTGGACCCGACAGGGACCCCTACGAGCAGTACTTC.